The rows below give T cell receptor beta chains drawn from one sample of a study of PD-1 blockade in classical Hodgkin lymphoma. Only in-frame clones appear in the TCRdb table, and some are missing; sequencing was by immunoSEQ multiplex PCR. Here the sample spans about 94,000 clones, 85% to 90% being singletons. Sample: peripheral blood mononuclear cells (PBMCs), taken before the second cycle of nivolumab. The receptors stem from a human donor with classical Hodgkin lymphoma. Each CDR3 is given with its conserved first and last residue. Each record gives: D gene, J gene, V gene, clone size, CDR3 DNA, CDR3 protein. The D gene is left open where the match is weak. Not every row has a clone size; where given, it reads once, few, many or a size class.

TRBD1	TRBJ2-3	TRBV7-2	-	TGTGCCAGCAGCTACAAGAACAGGGGGTGGGGCACAGATACGCAGTATTTT	CASSYKNRGWGTDTQYF
-	TRBJ1-2	TRBV7-3	-	TGTGCCAGCAGCTTAAGGCCGGGCCCGAACTATGGCTACACCTTC	CASSLRPGPNYGYTF
TRBD1	TRBJ1-2	TRBV4-1	-	TGCGCCAGCAGCCAAAAACAGGGGGGGAACTATGGCTACACCTTC	CASSQKQGGNYGYTF
-	TRBJ2-3	TRBV5-4	-	TGTGCCAGCAGCTTGGAAGGGAGGCTGGATACGCAGTATTTT	CASSLEGRLDTQYF
-	TRBJ2-7	TRBV6-6	few	TGTGCCAGTGGACTATCCTACGAGCAGTACTTC	CASGLSYEQYF
-	TRBJ1-1	TRBV7-2	few	TGTGCCAGCAGCTTAGCAGCAGGGCAGAACACTGAAGCTTTCTTT	CASSLAAGQNTEAFF
-	TRBJ1-4	TRBV6-1	-	TGTGCCAGCATTCGGGGGCCTTCTGCTGAAAAACTGTTTTTT	CASIRGPSAEKLFF
-	TRBJ1-6	TRBV28	-	TGTGCCAGCAGTTTGGGGGGACCACCCCTCCACTTT	CASSLGGPPLHF
TRBD2	TRBJ2-5	TRBV15	-	TGTGCCACCAGCATCCCACGGGAGGGCGGGGAGACCCAGTACTTC	CATSIPREGGETQYF
TRBD1	TRBJ1-5	TRBV5-5	-	TGTGCCAGCAGCTTAGGGGAGACAGGGGATCGCAATCAGCCCCAGCATTTT	CASSLGETGDRNQPQHF
-	TRBJ2-6	TRBV25-1	-	TGTGCCAGCAGTGGCCTTTCTGGACAAAGTCGGGCCAACGTCCTGACTTTC	CASSGLSGQSRANVLTF
-	TRBJ1-1	TRBV7-9	-	TGTGCCAGCAGCTTACCTCAGAAGCGTGAAGCTTTCTTT	CASSLPQKREAFF
TRBD2	TRBJ2-5	TRBV7-2	-	TGTGCCAGCAGCTTAGCCCCGGGACTAGCTATAAGGCAAACCTACTTAGAGACCCAGTACTTC	CASSLAPGLAIRQTYLETQYF
TRBD2	TRBJ2-1	TRBV5-1	-	TGCGCCAGCAGCTTGGGTGGCGGGAGACCCTACAATGAGCAGTTCTTC	CASSLGGGRPYNEQFF
-	TRBJ2-7	TRBV6-1	-	TGTGCCAGCAACCCAGGGTTGTATTACGAGCAGTACTTC	CASNPGLYYEQYF
TRBD1	TRBJ1-2	TRBV28	-	TGTGCCAGCAGTATACAGGGGGCTTACTATGGCTACACCTTC	CASSIQGAYYGYTF
-	TRBJ1-2	TRBV5-1	-	TGCGCCAGCTCGGAGCCTGGCTATGGCTACACCTTC	CASSEPGYGYTF
-	TRBJ2-1	TRBV6-6	-	TGTGCCAGCAGTTACAATTCTGGTTATGAGCAGTTCTTC	CASSYNSGYEQFF
TRBD2	TRBJ2-1	TRBV10-3	-	TGTGCCACTGGGACTAGCATGTCCTACAATGAGCAGTTCTTC	CATGTSMSYNEQFF
TRBD2	TRBJ2-3	TRBV11-3	-	TGTGCCAGCAGCGCATTGCGGGGGGCCGGGGCAGATACGCAGTATTTT	CASSALRGAGADTQYF
-	TRBJ1-1	TRBV29-1	-	TGCAGCGTTGTGGATCCCAGCGCTGAAGCTTTCTTT	CSVVDPSAEAFF
-	TRBJ2-3	TRBV6-1	few	TGTGCCAGCAGTTTGGGTTATACGCAGTATTTT	CASSLGYTQYF
-	TRBJ2-2	TRBV5-1	once	TGCGCCAGCAGCTTGGCCGTACAGCACACCGGGGAGCTGTTTTTT	CASSLAVQHTGELFF
TRBD2	TRBJ2-5	TRBV19	-	TGTGCCAGTAGTATCAACCCCGGGGGGGTAGAGACCCAGTACTTC	CASSINPGGVETQYF
TRBD1	TRBJ1-4	TRBV5-1	-	TGCGCCAGCAGCCCAACGACAGGGTTAGGTGAAAAACTGTTTTTT	CASSPTTGLGEKLFF